This paragraph covers one T cell receptor beta chain sequence. This record belongs to a study of CD8 T cells in Susac syndrome. CDR3 length equals 14 residues. Trimming took off 0 bases at V and 6 bases at J, with 12 bases between the two ends. Germline V gene data show CDR1 as SGHRS and CDR2 as YFSETQ. The study sequenced TCR beta in blood CD8+ and CD4+ T cells. The multiple sclerosis control group comprised treatment-naive patients with stable or active relapsing-remitting disease. The CD8+ and CD4+ T cells were isolated magnetically using a negative isolation approach, whereas the TEMRA cells were enriched by FACS. Reverse transcription of about 0.5 to 1 ug RNA was performed with random hexamers. It was immunoSEQ multiplex PCR that amplified TCR beta CDR3 across 54 Vbeta and 13 Jbeta. A single record per CDR3 protein comes from TCRdb applying MiXCR to the immunoSEQ multiplex PCR reads. The sample records 200,000 to 250,000 distinct CDR3 sequences, 92% being singletons.

This sequence originates from a human donor with multiple sclerosis. The chain uses TRBV5-1 and TRBJ1-2; D perhaps matches TRBD1 (5 bases). Sequenced input: CD8+ T cells from PBMCs. CDR3 in amino acids: CASSLEQGWDGYTF. CDR3 sequence (DNA): TGCGCCAGCAGCTTGGAGCAGGGTTGGGATGGCTACACCTTC.